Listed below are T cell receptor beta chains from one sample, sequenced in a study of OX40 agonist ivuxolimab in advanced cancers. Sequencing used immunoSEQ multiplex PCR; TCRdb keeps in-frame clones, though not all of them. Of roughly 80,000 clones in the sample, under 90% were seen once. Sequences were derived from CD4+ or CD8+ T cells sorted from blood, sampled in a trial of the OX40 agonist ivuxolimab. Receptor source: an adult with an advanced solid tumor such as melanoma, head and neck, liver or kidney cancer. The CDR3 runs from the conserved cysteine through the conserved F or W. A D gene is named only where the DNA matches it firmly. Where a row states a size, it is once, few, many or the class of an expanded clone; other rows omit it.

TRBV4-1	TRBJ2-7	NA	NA	CASSQEIGITYEQYF	TGCGCCAGCAGCCAAGAAATAGGTATTACCTACGAGCAGTACTTC
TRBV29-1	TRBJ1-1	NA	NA	CSVSTGTEAFF	TGCAGCGTTTCTACAGGGACGGAAGCTTTCTTT
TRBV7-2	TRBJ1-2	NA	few	CASSSGTKRPGYTF	TGTGCCAGCAGCTCCGGGACAAAACGACCGGGCTACACCTTC
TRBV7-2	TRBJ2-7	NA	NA	CASSRSGHSSYEQYF	TGTGCCAGCAGCCGTTCCGGGCATAGCAGCTACGAGCAGTACTTC
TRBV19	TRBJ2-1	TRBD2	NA	CASSIVGTGGRNEQFF	TGTGCCAGTAGTATAGTCGGGACGGGGGGGCGGAATGAGCAGTTCTTC
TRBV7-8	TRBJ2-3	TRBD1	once	CASSSPTRTGEDTQYF	TGTGCCAGCAGCAGTCCGACCAGGACAGGGGAAGATACGCAGTATTTT
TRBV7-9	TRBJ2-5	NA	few	CASSSARDAETQYF	TGTGCCAGCAGCTCAGCCCGGGACGCTGAGACCCAGTACTTC
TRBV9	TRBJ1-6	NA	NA	CASSGPLSSYNSPLHF	TGTGCCAGCAGCGGGCCCCTCAGCTCCTATAATTCACCCCTCCACTTT
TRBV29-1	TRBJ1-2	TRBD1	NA	CSARTGGNFYGYTF	TGCAGCGCTAGGACAGGGGGCAATTTTTATGGCTACACCTTC
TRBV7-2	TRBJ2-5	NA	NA	CASSLAWGEETQYF	TGTGCCAGCAGCTTAGCATGGGGGGAGGAGACCCAGTACTTC
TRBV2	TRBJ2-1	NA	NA	CASSEEGNFYNEQFF	TGTGCCAGCAGTGAAGAGGGGAACTTCTACAATGAGCAGTTCTTC
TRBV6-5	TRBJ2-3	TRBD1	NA	CASNPQGIEGDTQYF	TGTGCCAGCAATCCACAGGGGATTGAAGGAGATACGCAGTATTTT
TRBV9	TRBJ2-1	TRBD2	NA	CASSTRLAGVDEQFF	TGTGCCAGCAGCACAAGACTAGCGGGAGTGGATGAGCAGTTCTTC
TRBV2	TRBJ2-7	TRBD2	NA	CASRGTSGGYEQYF	TGTGCCAGCAGGGGGACTAGCGGGGGCTACGAGCAGTACTTC
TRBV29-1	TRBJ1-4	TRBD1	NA	CSAAGGNEKLFF	TGCAGCGCCGCAGGGGGCAATGAAAAACTGTTTTTT
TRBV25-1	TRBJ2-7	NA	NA	CASSELRDAVTYEQYF	TGTGCCAGCAGTGAATTGAGGGACGCAGTCACCTACGAGCAGTACTTC
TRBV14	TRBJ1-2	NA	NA	CASSPHLKDYGYTF	TGTGCCAGCAGCCCCCATCTAAAAGACTATGGCTACACCTTC
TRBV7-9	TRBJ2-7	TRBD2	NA	CASNKGLAGPEQYF	TGTGCCAGCAACAAGGGACTAGCGGGACCCGAGCAGTACTTC
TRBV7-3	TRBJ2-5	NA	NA	CASSLNRPGQETQYF	TGTGCCAGCAGCTTAAATAGGCCGGGACAAGAGACCCAGTACTTC
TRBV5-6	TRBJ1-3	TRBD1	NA	CASSLGDSSGNTIYF	TGTGCCAGCAGTCTAGGGGACAGCTCTGGAAACACCATATATTTT
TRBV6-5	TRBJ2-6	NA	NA	CASSYSLTSGANVLTF	TGTGCCAGCAGTTACTCTTTGACCTCTGGGGCCAACGTCCTGACTTTC
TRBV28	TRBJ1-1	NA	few	CAATAPRGAAFF	TGTGCCGCCACTGCACCCCGGGGGGCGGCTTTCTTT
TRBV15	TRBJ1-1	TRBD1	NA	CATKSGQMNTEAFF	TGTGCCACGAAATCGGGACAGATGAACACTGAAGCTTTCTTT
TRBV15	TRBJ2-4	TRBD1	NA	CATSAQRGQYKNIQYF	TGTGCCACCAGCGCCCAACGGGGACAGTACAAAAACATTCAGTACTTC
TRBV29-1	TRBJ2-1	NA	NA	CATGVGGNEQFF	TGCGCCACAGGGGTCGGAGGGAATGAGCAGTTCTTC
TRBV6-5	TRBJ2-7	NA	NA	CASSYFVGSYEQYF	TGTGCCAGCAGTTACTTCGTAGGGAGCTACGAGCAGTACTTC
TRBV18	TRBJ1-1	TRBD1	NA	CASSPRDSLNTEAFF	TGTGCCAGCTCACCTCGGGACAGCTTGAACACTGAAGCTTTCTTT
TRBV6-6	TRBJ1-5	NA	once	CATRQDSNQPQHF	TGTGCCACCCGACAGGATAGCAATCAGCCCCAGCATTTT
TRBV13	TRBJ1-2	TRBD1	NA	CASSLQGANYGYTF	TGTGCCAGCAGCTTACAGGGGGCTAACTATGGCTACACCTTC
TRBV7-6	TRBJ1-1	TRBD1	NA	CASSSQGDDTEAFF	TGTGCCAGCAGCTCACAGGGGGATGACACTGAAGCTTTCTTT
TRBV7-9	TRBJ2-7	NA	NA	CASSLAGGNEQYF	TGTGCCAGCAGCTTAGCGGGCGGAAACGAGCAGTACTTC
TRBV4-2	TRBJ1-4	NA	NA	CASSFRDEKLFF	TGTGCCAGCAGCTTCAGGGATGAAAAACTGTTTTTT
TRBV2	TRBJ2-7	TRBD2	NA	CASRPSGLMGEQYF	TGTGCCAGCAGACCTAGCGGGCTCATGGGCGAGCAGTACTTC
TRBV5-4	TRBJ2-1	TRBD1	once	CASSLWDRGVGEQFF	TGTGCCAGCAGCTTGTGGGACAGGGGGGTTGGTGAGCAGTTCTTC
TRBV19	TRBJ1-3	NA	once	CASRGVSSGNTIYF	TGTGCCAGTAGGGGGGTATCCTCTGGAAACACCATATATTTT
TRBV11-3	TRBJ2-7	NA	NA	CASSSLFPWEQYF	TGTGCCAGCAGCTCGCTATTCCCTTGGGAGCAGTACTTC
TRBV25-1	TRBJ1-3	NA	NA	CASSGLGVSGNTIYF	TGTGCCAGCAGTGGGCTAGGGGTCTCTGGAAACACCATATATTTT
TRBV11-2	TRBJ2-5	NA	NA	CASSFTLQETQYF	TGTGCCAGCAGCTTCACTCTCCAAGAGACCCAGTACTTC
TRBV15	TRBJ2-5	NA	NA	CATSRARLGANAETQYF	TGTGCCACCAGCAGAGCCCGACTAGGAGCTAACGCAGAGACCCAGTACTTC
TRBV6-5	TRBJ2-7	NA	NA	CASRGWGYEQYF	TGTGCCAGCAGGGGGTGGGGTTACGAGCAGTACTTC
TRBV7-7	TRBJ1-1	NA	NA	CASSFAGEGAFF	TGTGCTAGCAGCTTTGCAGGGGAAGGAGCTTTCTTT
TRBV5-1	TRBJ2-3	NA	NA	CASSRGTGESTDTQYF	TGCGCCAGCAGCCGTGGGACGGGCGAAAGCACAGATACGCAGTATTTT
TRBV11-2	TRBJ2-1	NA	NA	CASSGGTVYNEQFF	TGTGCCAGCAGCGGCGGGACAGTCTACAATGAGCAGTTCTTC
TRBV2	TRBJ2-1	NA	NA	CASSEFDEQFF	TGTGCCAGCAGTGAATTCGATGAGCAGTTCTTC
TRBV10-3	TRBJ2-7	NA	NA	CAISEWGYEQYF	TGTGCCATCAGTGAGTGGGGTTACGAGCAGTACTTC
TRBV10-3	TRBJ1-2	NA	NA	CAISESESYGYTF	TGTGCCATCAGTGAGTCAGAATCCTATGGCTACACCTTC
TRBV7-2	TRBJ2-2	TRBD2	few	CASRPTSVAFTGELFF	TGTGCCAGCAGACCCACTAGCGTCGCCTTCACCGGGGAGCTGTTTTTT
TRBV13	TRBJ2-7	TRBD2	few	CASSWSSGGTYEQYF	TGTGCCAGCAGCTGGAGTAGCGGGGGGACCTACGAGCAGTACTTC
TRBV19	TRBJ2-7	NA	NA	CASSKQGNPYEQYF	TGTGCCAGTAGTAAGCAGGGGAACCCCTACGAGCAGTACTTC